Listed below are T cell receptor beta chains from one sample, sequenced in a study of cytomegalovirus exposure and HLA in healthy donors. Clones were read by immunoSEQ multiplex PCR, and TCRdb kept only the in-frame ones, dropping some. The data show about 89,000 clones, 70% to 85% seen once. The sample comprised PBMCs. These receptors were taken from a man aged 25 to 40 in good health and CMV-seronegative. The CDR3 runs from the conserved cysteine through the conserved F or W. The D gene is left open where the match is weak. Clone size is stated in some rows and not others, as once, few, many or a class when expanded.

cdr3_nt	cdr3_aa	j_call	d_call	clone_size	v_call
TGTGCCAGCAGCCCGTGGGGTGACAGAGCCGAAGCTTTCTTT	CASSPWGDRAEAFF	TRBJ1-1	-	few	TRBV5-4
TGTGCCAGCAGATCGACCTACAGGGGCGTAGATCAGCCCCAGCATTTT	CASRSTYRGVDQPQHF	TRBJ1-5	TRBD1	-	TRBV7-8
TGTGCCAGCAGCTTCGGGGGAGGAGAGACCCAGTACTTC	CASSFGGGETQYF	TRBJ2-5	-	few	TRBV7-2
TGTGCCAGCTCTTCCGGGACAGCGAACACCGGGGAGCTGTTTTTT	CASSSGTANTGELFF	TRBJ2-2	TRBD1	-	TRBV2
TGCGCCAGCAGCTTGGAGGCGGGGATGAACACTGAAGCTTTCTTT	CASSLEAGMNTEAFF	TRBJ1-1	-	-	TRBV5-1
TGTGCCAGCAGCCGGGACACCTACGAGCAGTACTTC	CASSRDTYEQYF	TRBJ2-7	-	-	TRBV21-1
TGTGCCAGCAGTTACTCGCTAGCTACTAGCACAGATACGCAGTATTTT	CASSYSLATSTDTQYF	TRBJ2-3	-	-	TRBV6-5
TGCGCCAGCAGCCCGCAAGTTCCGCGCCCGGGACTAGCGGTCCAAGAGACCCAGTACTTC	CASSPQVPRPGLAVQETQYF	TRBJ2-5	TRBD2	-	TRBV4-3
TGTGCCATCTATGGGACAGAGGGCAGCTCCTACGAGCAGTACTTC	CAIYGTEGSSYEQYF	TRBJ2-7	TRBD1	-	TRBV2
TGTGCCTGGAGCCCCGGGACAGGGGACGGAAACACCATATATTTT	CAWSPGTGDGNTIYF	TRBJ1-3	TRBD1	-	TRBV30
TGTGCCATCAGTGCATCTTTTGGACAGGGAGATCAAGAGACCCAGTACTTC	CAISASFGQGDQETQYF	TRBJ2-5	TRBD1	-	TRBV10-3
TGTGCCTGGGAGGACTTAGGCAATGAGCAGTTCTTC	CAWEDLGNEQFF	TRBJ2-1	-	-	TRBV30
TGTGCCACCCTTGGGGGCACCTACGAGCAGTACTTC	CATLGGTYEQYF	TRBJ2-7	-	-	TRBV25-1
TGTGCCAGCAGCCAAAACACAGGCCCGAGTGGCGGGGAGCTGTTTTTT	CASSQNTGPSGGELFF	TRBJ2-2	-	-	TRBV14
TGTGCCAGCAGTCGTCGAACAGACAGGGTCCGGTACAATGAGCAGTTCTTC	CASSRRTDRVRYNEQFF	TRBJ2-1	TRBD1	few	TRBV27
TGTGCCAGCAGTTATGGCGGAGCTGAAGCTTTCTTT	CASSYGGAEAFF	TRBJ1-1	-	-	TRBV6-6
TGTGCCAGTAGTAAGACAGGGAGTATTGAGACCCAGTACTTC	CASSKTGSIETQYF	TRBJ2-5	TRBD1	-	TRBV19
TGTGCCAGCAGCTTTAACGACAGGGGGCCTGTCAAGCAGTACTTC	CASSFNDRGPVKQYF	TRBJ2-7	TRBD1	-	TRBV5-6
TGTGCCAGCAGCCCGAGGGGGACAGGCACTGAAGCTTTCTTT	CASSPRGTGTEAFF	TRBJ1-1	TRBD1	many	TRBV7-2
TGCGCCAGCAGCTTGGCCACTCCAAATGTCGATGAGCAGTTCTTC	CASSLATPNVDEQFF	TRBJ2-1	-	few	TRBV5-1
TGTGCCAGTAGGGACAGGGGACGGCAAGGAAAACTGTTTTTT	CASRDRGRQGKLFF	TRBJ1-4	TRBD1	-	TRBV19
TGTGCCAGCAGTTCGCCGGGGTCAATTGGGTATGGCTACACCTTC	CASSSPGSIGYGYTF	TRBJ1-2	-	-	TRBV28
TGTGCCAGCAGCGTAGCGCCACCCCTGAGCTCCTACAATGAGCAGTTCTTC	CASSVAPPLSSYNEQFF	TRBJ2-1	-	once	TRBV9
TGTGCCAGCAGTGAAGGACTGATCAACACTGAAGCTTTCTTT	CASSEGLINTEAFF	TRBJ1-1	-	once	TRBV6-1
TGTGCCTGGAGTACCGGGATGATACCCTCGCCCCAGCATTTT	CAWSTGMIPSPQHF	TRBJ1-5	-	-	TRBV30
TGTGCCAGCAGCATAGCCGGGACAGGGGGCTACGAGCAGTACTTC	CASSIAGTGGYEQYF	TRBJ2-7	TRBD1	-	TRBV7-6
TGCGCCAGCCGTTCTGGGGCGTGGCAGTTGGGGGCAACCAGGAACACTGAAGCTTTCTTT	CASRSGAWQLGATRNTEAFF	TRBJ1-1	-	-	TRBV5-1
TGTGCCAGCTCACCTGGGACAGGGGTGAACACTGAAGCTTTCTTT	CASSPGTGVNTEAFF	TRBJ1-1	TRBD1	-	TRBV18
TGCGCCAGCAGCCTTTCGAGTGAGAGGCGTACCTACGAGCAGTACTTC	CASSLSSERRTYEQYF	TRBJ2-7	-	-	TRBV5-1
TGTGCCAGCAGCCTTTCTGGGGCGGAATACGAGCAGTACTTC	CASSLSGAEYEQYF	TRBJ2-7	-	-	TRBV6-5
TGCGCCAGCAGCCACCCCGGGCAGGGGGCCTCTAAGCCCCAGCATTTT	CASSHPGQGASKPQHF	TRBJ1-5	TRBD1	few	TRBV4-1
TGTGCCAGCAGTTTAACGGGTATTTTCGGGACAGGGATTCAAAACACTGAAGCTTTCTTT	CASSLTGIFGTGIQNTEAFF	TRBJ1-1	TRBD1	-	TRBV28
TGTGCCAGCAGTCAAGGGGTTCGCTATGGCTACACCTTC	CASSQGVRYGYTF	TRBJ1-2	-	-	TRBV7-9
TGTGCCAGTAGTATCGACACGGGATACAATCAGCCCCAGCATTTT	CASSIDTGYNQPQHF	TRBJ1-5	-	-	TRBV19
TGTGCCAGTAGTAGGGCTAGCGGGGGGGATTCCTACAATGAGCAGTTCTTC	CASSRASGGDSYNEQFF	TRBJ2-1	TRBD2	-	TRBV19
TGTGCCAGCATGACCGTTAGTGAGTGGTCCCAGACTTCGAATTCACCCCTCCACTTT	CASMTVSEWSQTSNSPLHF	TRBJ1-6	-	-	TRBV27
TGCGCCAGCAGCCAAGATGGGCAGGCGAACTATGGCTACACCTTC	CASSQDGQANYGYTF	TRBJ1-2	-	-	TRBV4-3
TGTGCCAGCAGCTTGGAGGGGCCCAGAAGAGAGGAGACCCAGTACTTC	CASSLEGPRREETQYF	TRBJ2-5	-	-	TRBV5-4
TGTGCCAGCAGTGAAGACAATAACTATGGCTACACCTTC	CASSEDNNYGYTF	TRBJ1-2	-	-	TRBV2
TGTGCCAGCAGCCCCGCGACGGGAAACTATGGCTACACCTTC	CASSPATGNYGYTF	TRBJ1-2	-	-	TRBV7-8
TGTGCCAGCAGTGTCGGGAACGGGCTGAACACTGAAGCTTTCTTT	CASSVGNGLNTEAFF	TRBJ1-1	-	few	TRBV2
TGTGCCAGCAGCCCGAAAGCGGGGGCGCACTGTAAGTACGAGCAGTACTTC	CASSPKAGAHCKYEQYF	TRBJ2-7	TRBD2	-	TRBV7-3
TGCGCCAGCAGCTTGGTATTGGACAGGTACAATGAGCAGTTCTTC	CASSLVLDRYNEQFF	TRBJ2-1	TRBD1	-	TRBV5-1
TGTGCCTGGAAGGGAGGGACTAGCGGGGGGCAGTACCAAGAGACCCAGTACTTC	CAWKGGTSGGQYQETQYF	TRBJ2-5	TRBD2	-	TRBV30
TGTGCCAGCAGTTACGGGCAGAATTATGGCTACACCTTC	CASSYGQNYGYTF	TRBJ1-2	-	-	TRBV6-5
TGTGCCAGCAGCTTAAGCGACGAGCAGTACTTC	CASSLSDEQYF	TRBJ2-7	-	-	TRBV13
TGTGCCAGCAGTTATGGGACAGCACAAGAGACCCAGTACTTC	CASSYGTAQETQYF	TRBJ2-5	TRBD1	-	TRBV6-5
TGTGCCTTTACTTGGACAGGGCACTATGGCTACACCTTC	CAFTWTGHYGYTF	TRBJ1-2	TRBD1	-	TRBV30
TGTGCCAGCAGCGTACTTGCGGGGGGGCCCGATGAGCAGTTCTTC	CASSVLAGGPDEQFF	TRBJ2-1	TRBD2	once	TRBV9
TGCGCCAGCAGCCAAGAGACCGCGGGGCGCTACAATGAGCAGTTCTTC	CASSQETAGRYNEQFF	TRBJ2-1	-	-	TRBV4-1
TGTGCCATCAGTGGGACTAGCACAGATACGCAGTATTTT	CAISGTSTDTQYF	TRBJ2-3	-	-	TRBV10-3
TGTGCCAGCAGTGGCGTTTTGGGAGGGGAAAAACTGTTTTTT	CASSGVLGGEKLFF	TRBJ1-4	-	-	TRBV6-1
TGTGCCAGCTCACCACCTGACAGGGCTAATTCACCCCTCCACTTT	CASSPPDRANSPLHF	TRBJ1-6	TRBD1	-	TRBV18
TGCAGCGTTGGCAGTTATAGCAATCAGCCCCAGCATTTT	CSVGSYSNQPQHF	TRBJ1-5	-	-	TRBV29-1
TGCGCCAGCAGCCTCCCACAGCATTTGAACACTGAAGCTTTCTTT	CASSLPQHLNTEAFF	TRBJ1-1	-	-	TRBV4-1
TGTGCCAGCAGCCCTAGGGACAGTTCCTATGGCTACACCTTC	CASSPRDSSYGYTF	TRBJ1-2	TRBD1	-	TRBV7-6
TGCGCCAGCAGCACCCCAGGGAGGAACGAGCAGTACTTC	CASSTPGRNEQYF	TRBJ2-7	-	-	TRBV5-1
TGTGCCTGGAGTCCTAATCTCCCCTACCATAAAACCGACTCCTACGAGCAGTACTTC	CAWSPNLPYHKTDSYEQYF	TRBJ2-7	-	-	TRBV30
TGCGCCAGCAGTGAGTCATCCCAGGTGGCTAACTATGGCTACACCTTC	CASSESSQVANYGYTF	TRBJ1-2	-	-	TRBV10-2